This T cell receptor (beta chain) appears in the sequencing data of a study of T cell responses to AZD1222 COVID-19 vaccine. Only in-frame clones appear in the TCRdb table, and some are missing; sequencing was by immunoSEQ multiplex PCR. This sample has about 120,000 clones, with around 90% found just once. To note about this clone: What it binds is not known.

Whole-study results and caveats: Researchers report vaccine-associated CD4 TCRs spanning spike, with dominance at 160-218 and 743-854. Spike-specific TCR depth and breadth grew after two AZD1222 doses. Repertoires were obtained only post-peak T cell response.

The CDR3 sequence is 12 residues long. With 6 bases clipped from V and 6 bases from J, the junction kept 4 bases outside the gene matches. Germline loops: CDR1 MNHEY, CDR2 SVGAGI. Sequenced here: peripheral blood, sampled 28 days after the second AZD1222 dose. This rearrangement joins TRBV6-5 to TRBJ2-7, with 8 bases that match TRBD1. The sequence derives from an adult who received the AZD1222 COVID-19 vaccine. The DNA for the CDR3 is TGTGCCAGCAGAAACACAGGGGGCGAGCAGTACTTC. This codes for CASRNTGGEQYF.